This T cell receptor (beta chain) was documented in a study of cytomegalovirus exposure and HLA in healthy donors. In the study overall: The same platform was used for the 100 to 150 validation repertoires and the 500 to 700 first-cohort repertoires, a later analysis reported. Study-level findings and limits: A few CMV-associated chains were confirmed in vitro to be specific for CMV antigens. Most TCRs appeared rarely, but some public TCRs recurred in many donors. Reported performance of the classifier showed diagnosis of cytomegalovirus status with high specificity and sensitivity.

From germline, CDR1 is MNHNY and CDR2 SVGAGI (reference sequence). This CDR3 spans 16 amino acids. Germline trimming cut 2 bases from V and 6 bases from J; bases unmatched to any gene: 5. Measured with immunoSEQ multiplex PCR; TCRdb has only the in-frame clones, and not every one. Among some 150,000 clones listed, approximately 91% were seen once. Details on this clone: Its antigen remains unidentified.

Input material: PBMCs. The clonotype originates from a woman younger than 30 in good health and CMV-seropositive. The V call is TRBV6-6, the J call TRBJ2-2, with 11 bases lining up with TRBD2. The CDR3 here is CASSYPSGRTAGELFF. CDR3 nucleotide sequence: TGTGCCAGCAGTTACCCTAGCGGGAGGACGGCCGGGGAGCTGTTTTTT.